One and the same sample provided the 2 T cell receptor beta chains below, sequenced in a study of blood T cells in healthy people across ages. A second PCR of roughly 7 to 11 cycles used a sample-barcoded 5' primer and a J-beta primer mix. TCRdb recomputed calls from the 5' RACE reads with MiXCR, one row per CDR3 protein. The sample has some 690,000 distinct CDR3 sequences, 22% seen once. The sequencing input was blood. The receptor source for this set is a man between 65 and 80 years old in good health.

V usage is TRBV6-1 and J usage is TRBJ1-1; 7 nucleotides align to TRBD1. The CDR3 spans 15 residues. Trimming removed 6 bases from V and 1 base from J; junction bases left unmatched: 8. Germline CDR1 MNHNS, CDR2 SASEGT. The CDR3 spells CASRRRGQANTEAFF. The CDR3 DNA reads TGTGCCAGCAGAAGAAGGGGGCAGGCGAACACTGAAGCTTTCTTT.

This chain links TRBV20-1 with TRBJ2-5; TRBD2 matches at 10 bases. The V gene's germline CDR1 is DFQATT and CDR2 SNEGSKA (reference sequence). The CDR3 length is 19 residues. V trimming: 3 bases; J trimming: 1 base; junction bases outside the gene matches: 17. CDR3 DNA: TGCAGTGCTAGCAGCTACGGGACTAGCGATTTCAAGGCCCAAGAGACCCAGTACTTC. Translated: CSASSYGTSDFKAQETQYF.